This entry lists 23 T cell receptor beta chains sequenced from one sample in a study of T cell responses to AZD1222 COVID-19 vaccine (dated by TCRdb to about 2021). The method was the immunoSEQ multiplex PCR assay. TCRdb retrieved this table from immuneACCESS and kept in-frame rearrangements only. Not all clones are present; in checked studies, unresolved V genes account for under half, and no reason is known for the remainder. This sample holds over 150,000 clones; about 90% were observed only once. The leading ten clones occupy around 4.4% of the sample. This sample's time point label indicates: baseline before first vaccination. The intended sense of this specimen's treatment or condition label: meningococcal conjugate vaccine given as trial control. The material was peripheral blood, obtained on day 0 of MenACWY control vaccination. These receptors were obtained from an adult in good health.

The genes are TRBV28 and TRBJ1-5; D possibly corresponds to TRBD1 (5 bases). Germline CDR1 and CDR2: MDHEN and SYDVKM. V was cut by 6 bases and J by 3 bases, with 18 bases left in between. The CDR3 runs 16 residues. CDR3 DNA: TGTGCCAGCAGAACCCACGGGACGGATTACAATCAGCCCCAGCATTTT. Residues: CASRTHGTDYNQPQHF.

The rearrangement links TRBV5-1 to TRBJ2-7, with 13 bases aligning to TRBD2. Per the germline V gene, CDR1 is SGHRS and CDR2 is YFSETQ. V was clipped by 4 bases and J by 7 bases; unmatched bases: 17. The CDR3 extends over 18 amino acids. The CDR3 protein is CASSPGLAGVPPAGEQYF. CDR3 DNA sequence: TGCGCCAGCAGCCCCGGACTAGCGGGAGTTCCGCCTGCGGGGGAGCAGTACTTC.

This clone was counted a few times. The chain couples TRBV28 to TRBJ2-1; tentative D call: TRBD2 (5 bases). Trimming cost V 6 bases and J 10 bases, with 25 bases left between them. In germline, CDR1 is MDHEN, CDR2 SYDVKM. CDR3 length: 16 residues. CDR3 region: CASSPVGLADSREQFF. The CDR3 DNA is TGTGCCAGCAGCCCGGTAGGGCTAGCAGATTCCCGAGAGCAGTTCTTC.

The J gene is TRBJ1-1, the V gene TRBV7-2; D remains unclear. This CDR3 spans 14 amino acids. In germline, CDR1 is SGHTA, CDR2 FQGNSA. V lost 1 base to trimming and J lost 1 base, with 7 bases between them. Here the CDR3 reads CASSLGPANTEAFF. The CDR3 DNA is TGTGCCAGCAGCTTAGGACCCGCGAACACTGAAGCTTTCTTT.

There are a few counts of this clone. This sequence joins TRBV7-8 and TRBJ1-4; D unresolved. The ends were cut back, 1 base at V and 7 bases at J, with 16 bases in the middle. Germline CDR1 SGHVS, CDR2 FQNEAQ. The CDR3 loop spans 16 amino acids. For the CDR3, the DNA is TGTGCCAGCAGCTTAGGTTCCAGCACTGGAGGTGAAAAACTGTTTTTT. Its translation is CASSLGSSTGGEKLFF. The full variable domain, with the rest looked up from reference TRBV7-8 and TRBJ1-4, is GAGVSQSPRYKVAKRGQDVALRCDPISGHVSLFWYQQALGQGPEFLTYFQNEAQLDKSGLPSDRFFAERPEGSVSTLKIQRTQQEDSAVYLCASSLGSSTGGEKLFFGSGTQLSVL.

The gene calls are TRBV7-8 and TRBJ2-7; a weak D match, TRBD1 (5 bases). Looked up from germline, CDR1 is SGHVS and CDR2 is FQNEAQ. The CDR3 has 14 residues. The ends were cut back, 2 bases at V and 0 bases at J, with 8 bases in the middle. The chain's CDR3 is CASSLNRNSYEQYF. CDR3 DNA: TGTGCCAGCAGCTTAAACAGGAACTCCTACGAGCAGTACTTC.

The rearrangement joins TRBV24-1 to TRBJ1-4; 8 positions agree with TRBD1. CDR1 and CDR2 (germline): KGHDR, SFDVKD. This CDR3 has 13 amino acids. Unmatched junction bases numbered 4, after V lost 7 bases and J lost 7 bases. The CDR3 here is CATSPGTGEKLFF. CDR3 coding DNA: TGTGCCACCAGCCCAGGGACAGGTGAAAAACTGTTTTTT.

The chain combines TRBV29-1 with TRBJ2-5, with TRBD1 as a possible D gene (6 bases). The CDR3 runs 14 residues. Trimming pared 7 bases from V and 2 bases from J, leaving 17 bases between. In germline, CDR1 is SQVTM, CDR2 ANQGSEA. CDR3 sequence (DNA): TGCAGCGCCTCCCCGACAGGCAATCAAGAGACCCAGTACTTC. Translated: CSASPTGNQETQYF.

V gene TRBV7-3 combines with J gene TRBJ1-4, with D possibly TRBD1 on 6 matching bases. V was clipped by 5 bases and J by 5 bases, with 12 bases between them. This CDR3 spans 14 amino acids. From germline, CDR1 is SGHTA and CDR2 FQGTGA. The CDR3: CASSKQGNNEKLFF. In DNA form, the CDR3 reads TGTGCCAGCAGCAAACAGGGAAACAATGAAAAACTGTTTTTT.

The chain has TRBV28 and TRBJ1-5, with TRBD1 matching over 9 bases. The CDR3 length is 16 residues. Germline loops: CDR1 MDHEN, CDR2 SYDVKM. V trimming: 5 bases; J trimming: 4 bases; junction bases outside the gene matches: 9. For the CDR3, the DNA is TGTGCCAGCAGTGCCAGGGGACAGGGAGGGAATCAGCCCCAGCATTTT. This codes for CASSARGQGGNQPQHF.

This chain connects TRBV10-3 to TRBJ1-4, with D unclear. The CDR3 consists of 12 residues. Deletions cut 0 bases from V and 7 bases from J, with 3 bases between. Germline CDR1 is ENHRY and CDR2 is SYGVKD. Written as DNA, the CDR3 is TGTGCCATCAGTGAGTCGACTGAAAAACTGTTTTTT. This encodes CAISESTEKLFF.

This CDR3 reads CASSEPETYGYTF. The CDR3 DNA reads TGTGCCAGCAGTGAACCTGAGACTTATGGCTACACCTTC. J is TRBJ1-2 and V is TRBV6-1; D gene ambiguous. V dropped 2 bases and J dropped 5 bases, with 9 bases sitting between them. This CDR3 has 13 amino acids. Per germline, CDR1 MNHNS and CDR2 SASEGT.

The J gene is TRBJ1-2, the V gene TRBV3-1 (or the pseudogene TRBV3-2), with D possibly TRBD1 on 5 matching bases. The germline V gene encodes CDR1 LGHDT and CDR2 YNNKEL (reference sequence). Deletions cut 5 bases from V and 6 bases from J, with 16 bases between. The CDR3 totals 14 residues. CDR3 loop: CASSWGSAPNGYTF. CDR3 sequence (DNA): TGTGCCAGCAGCTGGGGGTCTGCACCTAATGGCTACACCTTC.

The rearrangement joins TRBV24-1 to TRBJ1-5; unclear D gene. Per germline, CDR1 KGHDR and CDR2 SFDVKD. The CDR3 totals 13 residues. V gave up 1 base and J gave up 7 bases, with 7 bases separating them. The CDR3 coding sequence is TGTGCCACCAGTGATTTCCCCGGGCAGCCCCAGCATTTT. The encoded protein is CATSDFPGQPQHF.

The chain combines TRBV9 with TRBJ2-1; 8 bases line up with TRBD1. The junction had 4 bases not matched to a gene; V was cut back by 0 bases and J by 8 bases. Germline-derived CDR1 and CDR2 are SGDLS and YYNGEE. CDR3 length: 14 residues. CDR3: CASSVGTGFDEQFF. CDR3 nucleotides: TGTGCCAGCAGCGTAGGGACAGGGTTCGATGAGCAGTTCTTC.

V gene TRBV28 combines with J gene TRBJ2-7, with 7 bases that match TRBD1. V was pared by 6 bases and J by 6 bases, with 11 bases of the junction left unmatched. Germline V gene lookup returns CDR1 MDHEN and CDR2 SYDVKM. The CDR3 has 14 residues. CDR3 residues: CASSTPDRVSEQYF. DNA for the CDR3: TGTGCCAGCAGCACCCCCGACAGGGTCAGCGAGCAGTACTTC.

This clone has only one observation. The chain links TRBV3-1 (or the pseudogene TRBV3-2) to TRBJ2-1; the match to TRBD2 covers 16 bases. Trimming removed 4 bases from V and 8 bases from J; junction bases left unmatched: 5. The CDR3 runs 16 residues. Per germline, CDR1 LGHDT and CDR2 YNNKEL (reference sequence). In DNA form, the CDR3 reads TGTGCCAGCAGCCGGGGACTAGCGGGAGGGGCCCATGAGCAGTTCTTC. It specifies CASSRGLAGGAHEQFF.

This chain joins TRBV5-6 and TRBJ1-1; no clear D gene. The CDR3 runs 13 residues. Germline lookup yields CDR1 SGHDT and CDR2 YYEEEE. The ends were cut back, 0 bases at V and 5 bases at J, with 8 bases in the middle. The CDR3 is CASSLVGRTEAFF. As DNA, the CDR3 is TGTGCCAGCAGCTTGGTAGGCAGGACTGAAGCTTTCTTT.

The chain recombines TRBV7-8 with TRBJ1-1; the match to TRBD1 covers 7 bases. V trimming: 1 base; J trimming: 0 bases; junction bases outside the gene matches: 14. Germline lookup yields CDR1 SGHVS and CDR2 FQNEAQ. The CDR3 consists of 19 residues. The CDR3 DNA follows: TGTGCCAGCAGCTTAGTTCGGGTTTGGACAGGTCGGATGAACACTGAAGCTTTCTTT. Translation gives CASSLVRVWTGRMNTEAFF.

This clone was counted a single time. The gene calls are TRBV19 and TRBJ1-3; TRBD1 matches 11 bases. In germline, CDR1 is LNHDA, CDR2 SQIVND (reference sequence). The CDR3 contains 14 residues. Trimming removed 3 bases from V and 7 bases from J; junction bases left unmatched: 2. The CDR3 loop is CASSIGTGGNTIYF. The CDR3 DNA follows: TGTGCCAGTAGTATCGGGACAGGGGGGAACACCATATATTTT.

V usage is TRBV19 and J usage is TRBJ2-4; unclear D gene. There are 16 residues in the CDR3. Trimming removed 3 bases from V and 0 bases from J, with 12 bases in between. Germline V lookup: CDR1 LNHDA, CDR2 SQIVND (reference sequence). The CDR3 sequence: CASSMGTSVAKNIQYF. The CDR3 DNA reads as TGTGCCAGTAGTATGGGAACGAGTGTAGCCAAAAACATTCAGTACTTC.

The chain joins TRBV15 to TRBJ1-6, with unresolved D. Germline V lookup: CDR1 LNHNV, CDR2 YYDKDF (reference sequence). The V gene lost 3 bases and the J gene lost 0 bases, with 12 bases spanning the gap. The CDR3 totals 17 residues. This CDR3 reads CATSSYLRSSYNSPLHF. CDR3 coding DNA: TGTGCCACCAGCAGTTACCTCCGGAGCTCCTATAATTCACCCCTCCACTTT.

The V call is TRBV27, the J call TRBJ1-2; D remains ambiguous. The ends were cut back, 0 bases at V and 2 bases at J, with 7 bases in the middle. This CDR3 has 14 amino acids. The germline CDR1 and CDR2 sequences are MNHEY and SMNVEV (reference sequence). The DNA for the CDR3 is TGTGCCAGCAGTTTATCCCGTCGGAACTATGGCTACACCTTC. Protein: CASSLSRRNYGYTF.